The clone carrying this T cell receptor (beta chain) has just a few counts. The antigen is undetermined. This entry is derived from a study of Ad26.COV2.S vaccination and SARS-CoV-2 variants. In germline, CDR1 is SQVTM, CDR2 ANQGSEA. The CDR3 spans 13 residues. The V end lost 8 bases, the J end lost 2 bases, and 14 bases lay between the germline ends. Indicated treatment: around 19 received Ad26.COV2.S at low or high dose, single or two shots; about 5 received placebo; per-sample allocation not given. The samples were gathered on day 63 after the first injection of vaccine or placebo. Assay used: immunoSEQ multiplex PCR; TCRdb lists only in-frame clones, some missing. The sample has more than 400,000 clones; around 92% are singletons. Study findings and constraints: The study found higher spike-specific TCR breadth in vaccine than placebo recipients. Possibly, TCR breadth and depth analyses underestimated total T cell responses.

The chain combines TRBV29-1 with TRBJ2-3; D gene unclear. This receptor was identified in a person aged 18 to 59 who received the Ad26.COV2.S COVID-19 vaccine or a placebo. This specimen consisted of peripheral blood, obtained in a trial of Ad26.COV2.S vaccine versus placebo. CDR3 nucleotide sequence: TGCAGCCCCTGGGCGCAGAACACAGATACGCAGTATTTT. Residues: CSPWAQNTDTQYF.